The 27 T cell receptor beta chains below all came from one sample that was sequenced in a study of cytomegalovirus exposure and HLA in healthy donors. In the PCR, 60 Vbeta and 13 Jbeta primers were used. Data came from immunoSEQ multiplex PCR; TCRdb stores just in-frame clones and leaves some out. The sample comprises fewer than 120,000 clones, 65% to 85% of which are singletons, and roughly 6.2% rests with the top ten. Sequencing input: PBMCs. The receptors derive from a man aged 25-45 years in good health and CMV-seropositive.

The chain combines TRBV27 with TRBJ2-3; D possibly corresponds to TRBD2 (7 bases). V shed 4 bases and J shed 0 bases, with 14 bases lying between them. The length of the CDR3 is 16 residues. Germline CDR1 is MNHEY and CDR2 is SMNVEV (reference sequence). The DNA for the CDR3 is TGTGCCAGCAGTTATAGGGGGGGGCCAAGCACAGATACGCAGTATTTT. Protein: CASSYRGGPSTDTQYF.

The rearrangement joins TRBV19 to TRBJ2-1, with a weak D call TRBD2 (6 bases). V was shortened by 2 bases and J by 0 bases, with 8 bases between the two germline ends. CDR3 length: 15 residues. Germline lookup yields CDR1 LNHDA and CDR2 SQIVND (reference sequence). The CDR3 DNA reads as TGTGCCAGTAGTATAACGACTAGCTCCTACAATGAGCAGTTCTTC. Amino acid sequence: CASSITTSSYNEQFF.

The gene calls are TRBV10-3 and TRBJ2-3, with 7 bases fitting TRBD1. Germline-derived CDR1 and CDR2 are ENHRY and SYGVKD. CDR3 length: 13 residues. The V segment lost 8 bases and the J segment 2 bases; nucleotides outside the gene matches: 4. CDR3 loop: CAIGTEDTDTQYF. The DNA for the CDR3 is TGTGCCATCGGGACAGAAGACACAGATACGCAGTATTTT.

The V call is TRBV21-1, the J call TRBJ2-7; the table's D call, TRBD2, has no DNA check behind it. TRBV21-1 constitutes a pseudogene. CDR3 size: 16 residues. Here the CDR3 reads CASSIGTSGVGYEQYF. In nucleotides, the CDR3 is TGTGCCAGCAGCATCGGGACTAGCGGGGTAGGGTACGAGCAGTACTTC.

The J gene is TRBJ1-1, the V gene TRBV9, with D perhaps matching TRBD1 (6 bases). This CDR3 contains 15 residues. V was shortened by 1 base and J by 1 base, with 11 bases between the two germline ends. Germline CDR1 SGDLS, CDR2 YYNGEE. The CDR3 loop is CASSVQQGENTEAFF. The DNA of the CDR3 is TGTGCCAGCAGCGTACAACAGGGCGAGAACACTGAAGCTTTCTTT.

This clone was counted a single time. The gene calls are TRBV27 and TRBJ1-6, with a possible D match to TRBD1 (5 bases). The CDR3 loop spans 14 amino acids. Germline CDR1 MNHEY, CDR2 SMNVEV (reference sequence). Between the trimmed V and J ends, which lost 4 bases and 9 bases, there was a span of 13 bases. The DNA for the CDR3 is TGTGCCAGCAGTTCCGGGCAGGGTGGTTCACCCCTCCACTTT. Its protein is CASSSGQGGSPLHF.

The rearrangement links TRBV9 to TRBJ1-1, with D hard to call. The germline V gene has CDR1 SGDLS and CDR2 YYNGEE. Trimming took off 4 bases at V and 0 bases at J, with 16 bases between the two ends. The CDR3 loop spans 16 amino acids. The CDR3 sequence: CASSPSGQLMNTEAFF. In DNA, the CDR3 is TGTGCCAGCAGCCCAAGCGGTCAACTCATGAACACTGAAGCTTTCTTT.

The chain couples TRBV18 to TRBJ1-1; 7 bases match TRBD1. The CDR3 is 14 amino acids. Trimming cost V 3 bases and J 4 bases; bases outside gene matches: 5. Looked up from germline, CDR1 is KGHSH and CDR2 is LQKENI. Here the CDR3 reads CASSPTGESTEAFF. DNA of the CDR3: TGTGCCAGCTCACCCACAGGGGAGAGCACTGAAGCTTTCTTT.

In this sample, this clone turned up a few times. This sequence joins TRBV19 and TRBJ1-2; TRBD1 might be the D (6 bases). V gave up 6 bases and J gave up 4 bases, with 15 bases separating them. Germline V gene sequence: CDR1 LNHDA, CDR2 SQIVND (reference sequence). The CDR3 is made up of 14 amino acids. The CDR3 is CASRASDSPYGYTF. The CDR3 bases are TGTGCCAGTAGGGCATCGGACAGCCCCTATGGCTACACCTTC. Supplemented by reference TRBV19 and TRBJ1-2, the full variable domain reads DGGITQSPKYLFRKEGQNVTLSCEQNLNHDAMYWYRQDPGQGLRLIYYSQIVNDFQKGDIAEGYSVSREKKESFPLTVTSAQKNPTAFYLCASRASDSPYGYTFGSGTRLTVV.

The chain carries TRBV6-1 and TRBJ1-2; the match to TRBD1 covers 9 bases. After removal of 3 bases from V and 4 bases from J, the junction contained 15 bases not matched to a gene. CDR3 length: 18 residues. The germline V gene encodes CDR1 MNHNS and CDR2 SASEGT. CDR3 protein: CASSDRGGVGQGGYGYTF. Here the CDR3 DNA reads TGTGCCAGCAGTGACAGGGGGGGGGTGGGACAGGGAGGCTATGGCTACACCTTC.

This sequence joins TRBV6-1 and TRBJ2-7; D might be TRBD1 (5 bases). Trimming cost V 2 bases and J 5 bases, with 19 bases left between them. The CDR3 is 16 residues long. The germline CDR1 and CDR2 sequences are MNHNS and SASEGT. This CDR3 reads CASSEPNQGNRDEQYF. The CDR3 bases are TGTGCCAGCAGTGAACCCAATCAGGGCAATCGAGACGAGCAGTACTTC.

The chain has TRBV29-1 and TRBJ1-2, with 8 bases matching TRBD1. The CDR3 totals 14 residues. The V gene's germline CDR1 is SQVTM and CDR2 ANQGSEA. V shed 4 bases and J 3 bases; nucleotides not matched to a gene: 7. Here the CDR3 reads CSVASTGDHYGYTF. DNA of the CDR3: TGCAGCGTTGCCTCGACAGGGGATCACTATGGCTACACCTTC. The full variable domain, completed using reference TRBV29-1 and TRBJ1-2, is SAVISQKPSRDICQRGTSLTIQCQVDSQVTMMFWYRQQPGQSLTLIATANQGSEATYESGFVIDKFPISRPNLTFSTLTVSNMSPEDSSIYLCSVASTGDHYGYTFGSGTRLTVV.

V is TRBV7-9 and J is TRBJ2-3; TRBD2 matches at 8 bases. Germline trimming cut 2 bases from V and 0 bases from J; bases unmatched to any gene: 10. The germline gives CDR1 SEHNR, CDR2 FQNEAQ (reference sequence). The CDR3 loop spans 18 amino acids. The CDR3 DNA is TGTGCCAGCAGCTTATATCGTGCAGCGGGGGAGAGCACAGATACGCAGTATTTT. Amino acids: CASSLYRAAGESTDTQYF. The whole variable domain, filled in from reference TRBV7-9 and TRBJ2-3, reads DTGVSQNPRHKITKRGQNVTFRCDPISEHNRLYWYRQTLGQGPEFLTYFQNEAQLEKSRLLSDRFSAERPKGSFSTLEIQRTEQGDSAMYLCASSLYRAAGESTDTQYFGPGTRLTVL.

The chain employs TRBV2 and TRBJ1-3, with no clear D. Germline lookup yields CDR1 SNHLY and CDR2 FYNNEI. The V end was cut by 3 bases, the J end by 11 bases, with 14 bases between. This CDR3 is 13 amino acids long. CDR3 sequence reads: CASSEGRGAAIYF. The CDR3 DNA reads as TGTGCCAGCAGTGAGGGTCGGGGTGCTGCCATATATTTT.

V gene TRBV19 combines with J gene TRBJ2-3, with D tentatively TRBD2 (6 bases). The CDR3 has 20 residues. Germline V CDR1 and CDR2: LNHDA, SQIVND (reference sequence). The V and J ends lost 0 bases and 1 base respectively, with 23 bases between them. The CDR3 region has the DNA TGTGCCAGTAGTATAGACCCATGGGCATACACCGGGGAGGGCACAGATACGCAGTATTTT. It is translated as CASSIDPWAYTGEGTDTQYF.

The chain recombines TRBV27 with TRBJ2-4, with 10 bases matching TRBD1. The CDR3 consists of 12 residues. Per germline, CDR1 MNHEY and CDR2 SMNVEV (reference sequence). J lost 5 bases, V lost 8 bases, and 0 bases had no gene match. The CDR3: CASGTGENIQYF. CDR3 bases: TGTGCCAGCGGGACAGGGGAAAACATTCAGTACTTC.

The chain recombines TRBV27 with TRBJ2-7, with TRBD2 matching over 12 bases. J was trimmed by 6 bases and V by 4 bases; bases with no gene match: 4. In germline, CDR1 is MNHEY, CDR2 SMNVEV (reference sequence). The CDR3 sequence is 14 residues long. DNA for the CDR3: TGTGCCAGCAGTTCAGGACTAGCGGGGCCCGAGCAGTACTTC. This encodes CASSSGLAGPEQYF.

This chain connects TRBV25-1 to TRBJ2-7; possibly TRBD1 for D (5 bases). The CDR3 spans 13 residues. Trimming removed 5 bases from V and 3 bases from J, with 11 bases in between. Per the germline V gene, CDR1 is MGHDK and CDR2 is SYGVNS. The chain's CDR3 is CASSRREVYEQYF. The DNA for the CDR3 is TGTGCCAGCAGTCGCAGGGAAGTCTACGAGCAGTACTTC.

This chain joins TRBV27 and TRBJ1-5; D gene unclear. V lost 6 bases, J lost 1 base, and 13 bases lay in between. This CDR3 has 15 amino acids. Germline CDR1 MNHEY, CDR2 SMNVEV (reference sequence). The CDR3 nucleotides read TGTGCCAGCAGCCTTAACGTCGGGAGCAATCAGCCCCAGCATTTT. This codes for CASSLNVGSNQPQHF.

The J gene is TRBJ2-2, the V gene TRBV5-1; TRBD1 matches at 9 bases. The CDR3 contains 16 residues. The V and J ends lost 1 base and 3 bases, in that order; junction bases with no gene match: 4. Germline assignment: CDR1 SGHRS and CDR2 YFSETQ. CDR3 residues: CASSLRDRAYTGELFF. CDR3 sequence (DNA): TGCGCCAGCAGCTTGAGGGACAGGGCCTACACCGGGGAGCTGTTTTTT.

This clone was recorded once. V is TRBV6-1 and J is TRBJ2-3; D remains ambiguous. The germline V and J ends were trimmed by 1 base and 6 bases, with 5 bases remaining between them. The CDR3 is 12 amino acids. Per the germline V gene, CDR1 is MNHNS and CDR2 is SASEGT. CDR3 sequence reads: CASSEVSDTQYF. The CDR3 DNA reads as TGTGCCAGCAGTGAAGTCTCCGATACGCAGTATTTT.

This clone turned up a few times. V is TRBV19 and J is TRBJ1-4; the match to TRBD1 covers 7 bases. The CDR3 covers 15 residues. CDR1 is LNHDA, CDR2 SQIVND, per germline (reference sequence). The V and J ends lost 4 bases and 7 bases, in that order; junction bases with no gene match: 9. The CDR3 region has the DNA TGTGCCAGTAGTAGGGGACAGCCTGGGGGTGAAAAACTGTTTTTT. It is translated as CASSRGQPGGEKLFF.

The rearrangement joins TRBV7-2 to TRBJ2-7, with 8 bases fitting TRBD2. Germline-derived CDR1 and CDR2 are SGHTA and FQGNSA. The CDR3 sequence is 17 residues long. Unmatched junction bases numbered 12, after V lost 2 bases and J lost 3 bases. Here the CDR3 reads CASSLFRGSGAVYEQYF. CDR3 nucleotide sequence: TGTGCCAGCAGCTTATTTAGGGGTAGCGGGGCCGTCTACGAGCAGTACTTC. The full variable domain, completed using reference TRBV7-2 and TRBJ2-7, is GAGVSQSPSNKVTEKGKDVELRCDPISGHTALYWYRQSLGQGLEFLIYFQGNSAPDKSGLPSDRFSAERTGGSVSTLTIQRTQQEDSAVYLCASSLFRGSGAVYEQYFGPGTRLTVT.

This chain links TRBV6-1 with TRBJ2-7; TRBD2 matches at 8 bases. Per germline, CDR1 MNHNS and CDR2 SASEGT. This CDR3 is 19 amino acids long. With V trimmed by 2 bases and J by 6 bases, 21 bases remained unmatched. Written as DNA, the CDR3 is TGTGCCAGCAGTGAATTTGGGACTTCGACGGGACTAGTATTCGGCGAGCAGTACTTC. This sequence encodes CASSEFGTSTGLVFGEQYF.

CDR3 sequence (DNA): TGCGCCAGCAGCTTGTATTACAGCTCCTACGAGCAGTACTTC. This encodes CASSLYYSSYEQYF. The V call is TRBV5-1, the J call TRBJ2-7; D remains unclear. Trimming removed 1 base at V and 0 bases at J, with 8 bases between. This CDR3 has 14 amino acids. CDR1 is SGHRS and CDR2 is YFSETQ in the germline V gene.

The V and J genes are TRBV5-4 and TRBJ2-7; 7 bases line up with TRBD1. The CDR3 has 13 residues. The junction had 2 bases not matched to a gene; V was cut back by 0 bases and J by 5 bases. Germline CDR1 SGHNT, CDR2 YYREEE (reference sequence). Here the CDR3 reads CASSLDRGNEQYF. Written as DNA, the CDR3 is TGTGCCAGCAGCTTGGACAGGGGAAACGAGCAGTACTTC.

The CDR3 DNA sequence: TGTGCCAGCAGCCCCGCGGGGACGAACACCGGGGAGCTGTTTTTT. Its translation is CASSPAGTNTGELFF. The rearrangement joins TRBV7-2 to TRBJ2-2, with TRBD2 as a possible D gene (6 bases). The CDR3 spans 15 residues. V lost 5 bases and J 0 bases, leaving 10 bases between the germline ends. In germline, CDR1 is SGHTA, CDR2 FQGNSA.